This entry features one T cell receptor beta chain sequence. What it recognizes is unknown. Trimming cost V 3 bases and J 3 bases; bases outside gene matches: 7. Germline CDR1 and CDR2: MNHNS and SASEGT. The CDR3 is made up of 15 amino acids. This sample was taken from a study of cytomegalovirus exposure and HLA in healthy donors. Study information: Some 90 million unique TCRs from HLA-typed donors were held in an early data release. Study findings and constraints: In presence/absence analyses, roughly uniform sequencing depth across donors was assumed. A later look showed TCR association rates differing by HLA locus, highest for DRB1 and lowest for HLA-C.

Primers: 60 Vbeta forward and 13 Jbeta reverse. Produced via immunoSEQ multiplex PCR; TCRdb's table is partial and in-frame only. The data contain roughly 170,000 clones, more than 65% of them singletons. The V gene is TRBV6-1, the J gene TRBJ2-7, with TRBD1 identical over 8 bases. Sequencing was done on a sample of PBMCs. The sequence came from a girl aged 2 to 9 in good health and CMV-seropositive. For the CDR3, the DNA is TGTGCCAGCAGTGACCCAGGGGGCGCGGGCTACGAGCAGTACTTC. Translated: CASSDPGGAGYEQYF.